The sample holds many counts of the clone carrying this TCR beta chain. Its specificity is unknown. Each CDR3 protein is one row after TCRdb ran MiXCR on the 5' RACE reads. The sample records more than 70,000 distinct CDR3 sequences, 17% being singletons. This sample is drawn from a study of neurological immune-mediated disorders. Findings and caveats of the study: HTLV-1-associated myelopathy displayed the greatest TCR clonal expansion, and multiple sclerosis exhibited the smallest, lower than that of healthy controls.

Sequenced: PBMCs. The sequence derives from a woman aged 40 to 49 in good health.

The CDR3 nucleotides read TGTGCCAGCAGTTACTCCCCGACAGTTTACAATGAGCAGTTCTTC. Translated: CASSYSPTVYNEQFF. V gene TRBV6-6 combines with J gene TRBJ2-1; a weak D match, TRBD1 (5 bases). The germline gives CDR1 MNHNY, CDR2 SVGAGI (reference sequence). With 0 bases removed from V and 4 bases from J, the gap between germline ends came to 10 bases. The CDR3 is 15 residues long.